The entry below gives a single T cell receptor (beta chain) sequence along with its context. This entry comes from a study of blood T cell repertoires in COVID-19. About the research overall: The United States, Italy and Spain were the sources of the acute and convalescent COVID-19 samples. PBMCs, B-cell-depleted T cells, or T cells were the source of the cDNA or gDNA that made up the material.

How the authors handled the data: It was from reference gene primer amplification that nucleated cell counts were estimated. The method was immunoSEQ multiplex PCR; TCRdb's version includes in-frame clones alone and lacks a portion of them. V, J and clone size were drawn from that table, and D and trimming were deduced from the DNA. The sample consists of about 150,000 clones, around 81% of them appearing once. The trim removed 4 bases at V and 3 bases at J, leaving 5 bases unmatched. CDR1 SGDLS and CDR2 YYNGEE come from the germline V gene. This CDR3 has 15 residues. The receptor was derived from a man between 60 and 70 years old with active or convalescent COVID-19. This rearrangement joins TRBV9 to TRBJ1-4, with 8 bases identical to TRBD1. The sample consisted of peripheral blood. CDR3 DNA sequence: TGTGCCAGCAGCATCACAGGGGGAGCTAATGAAAAACTGTTTTTT. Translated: CASSITGGANEKLFF.